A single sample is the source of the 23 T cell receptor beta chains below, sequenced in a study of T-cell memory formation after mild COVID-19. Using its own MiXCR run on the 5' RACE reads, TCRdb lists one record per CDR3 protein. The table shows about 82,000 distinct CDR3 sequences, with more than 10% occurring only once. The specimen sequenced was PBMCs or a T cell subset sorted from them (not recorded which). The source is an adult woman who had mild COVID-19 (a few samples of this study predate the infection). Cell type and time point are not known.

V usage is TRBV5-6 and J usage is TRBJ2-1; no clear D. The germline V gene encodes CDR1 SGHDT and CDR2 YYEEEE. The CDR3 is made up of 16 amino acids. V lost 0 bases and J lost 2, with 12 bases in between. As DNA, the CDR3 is TGTGCCAGCAGCTTGGGCCCTACAGTCCCCTACAATGAGCAGTTCTTC. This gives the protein CASSLGPTVPYNEQFF. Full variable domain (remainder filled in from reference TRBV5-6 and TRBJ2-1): DAGVTQSPTHLIKTRGQQVTLRCSPKSGHDTVSWYQQALGQGPQFIFQYYEEEERQRGNFPDRFSGHQFPNYSSELNVNALLLGDSALYLCASSLGPTVPYNEQFFGPGTRLTVL.

The CDR3 here is CASSSDWIPDTQYF. The CDR3 DNA reads as TGCGCCAGCAGCTCGGACTGGATCCCAGATACGCAGTATTTT. This chain connects TRBV5-1 to TRBJ2-3; perhaps TRBD2 as D (5 bases). V lost 3 bases and J lost 4, with 12 bases in between. Germline values: CDR1 SGHRS, CDR2 YFSETQ. The CDR3 sequence is 14 residues long.

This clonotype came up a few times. The CDR3 sequence is CASSLGLAEKTQYF. The CDR3 coding sequence is TGTGCCAGCAGCTTGGGCCTAGCGGAGAAGACCCAGTACTTC. The genes are TRBV7-8 and TRBJ2-5; the match to TRBD2 covers 7 bases. V trimming: 3 bases; J trimming: 6 bases; junction bases outside the gene matches: 7. The CDR3 has 14 residues. Germline V CDR1 and CDR2: SGHVS, FQNEAQ. Full variable domain (rest looked up from reference TRBV7-8 and TRBJ2-5): GAGVSQSPRYKVAKRGQDVALRCDPISGHVSLFWYQQALGQGPEFLTYFQNEAQLDKSGLPSDRFFAERPEGSVSTLKIQRTQQEDSAVYLCASSLGLAEKTQYFGPGTRLLVL.

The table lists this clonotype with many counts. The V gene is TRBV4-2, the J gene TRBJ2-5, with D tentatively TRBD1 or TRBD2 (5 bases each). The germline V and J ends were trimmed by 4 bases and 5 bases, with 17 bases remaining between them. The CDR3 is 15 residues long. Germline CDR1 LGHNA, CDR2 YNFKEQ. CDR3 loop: CASSRSAGTWETQYF. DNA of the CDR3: TGTGCCAGCAGCCGCTCTGCCGGGACCTGGGAGACCCAGTACTTC.

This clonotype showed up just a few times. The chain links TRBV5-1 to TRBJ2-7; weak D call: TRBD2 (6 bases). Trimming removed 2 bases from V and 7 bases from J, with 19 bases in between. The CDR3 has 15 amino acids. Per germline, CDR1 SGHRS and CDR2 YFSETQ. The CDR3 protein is CASSFRDSYMGEQYF. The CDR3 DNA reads TGCGCCAGCAGCTTCCGGGACTCCTACATGGGGGAGCAGTACTTC.

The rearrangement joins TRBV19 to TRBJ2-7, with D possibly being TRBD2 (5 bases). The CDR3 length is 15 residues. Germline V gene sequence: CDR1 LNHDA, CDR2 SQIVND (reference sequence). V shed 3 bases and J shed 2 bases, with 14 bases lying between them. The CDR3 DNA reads TGTGCCAGTAGTATCCCCATCAGGAGGCCCTACGAGCAGTACTTC. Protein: CASSIPIRRPYEQYF.

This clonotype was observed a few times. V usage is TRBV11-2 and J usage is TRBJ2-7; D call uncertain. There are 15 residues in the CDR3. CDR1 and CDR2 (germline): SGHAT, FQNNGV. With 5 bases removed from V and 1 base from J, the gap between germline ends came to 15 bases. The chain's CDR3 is CASSPMGWTSYEQYF. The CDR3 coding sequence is TGTGCCAGCAGCCCAATGGGCTGGACGTCCTACGAGCAGTACTTC.

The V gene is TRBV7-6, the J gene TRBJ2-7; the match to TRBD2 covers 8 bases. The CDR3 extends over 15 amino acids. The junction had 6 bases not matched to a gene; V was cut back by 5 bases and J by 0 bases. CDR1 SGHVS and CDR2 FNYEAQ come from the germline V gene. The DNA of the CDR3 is TGTGCCAGCAGCGAGAGACTAGCGTTCTCCTACGAGCAGTACTTC. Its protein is CASSERLAFSYEQYF.

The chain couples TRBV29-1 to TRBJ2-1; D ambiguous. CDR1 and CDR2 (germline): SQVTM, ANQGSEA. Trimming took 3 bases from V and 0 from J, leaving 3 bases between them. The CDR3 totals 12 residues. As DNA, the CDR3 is TGCAGCGTTGAGAGCTCCTACAATGAGCAGTTCTTC. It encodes CSVESSYNEQFF.

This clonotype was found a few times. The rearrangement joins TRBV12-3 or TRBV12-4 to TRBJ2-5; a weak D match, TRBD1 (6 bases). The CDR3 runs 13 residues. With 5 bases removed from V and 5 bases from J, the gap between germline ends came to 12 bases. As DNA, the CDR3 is TGTGCCAGCAGTCCGGGACACCCGGAGACCCAGTACTTC. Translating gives CASSPGHPETQYF.

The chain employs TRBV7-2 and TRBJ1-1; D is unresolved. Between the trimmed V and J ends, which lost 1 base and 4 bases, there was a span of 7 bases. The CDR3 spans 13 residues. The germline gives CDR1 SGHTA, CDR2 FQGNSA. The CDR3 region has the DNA TGTGCCAGCAGCTTAGGGTACGGCACTGAAGCTTTCTTT. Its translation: CASSLGYGTEAFF.

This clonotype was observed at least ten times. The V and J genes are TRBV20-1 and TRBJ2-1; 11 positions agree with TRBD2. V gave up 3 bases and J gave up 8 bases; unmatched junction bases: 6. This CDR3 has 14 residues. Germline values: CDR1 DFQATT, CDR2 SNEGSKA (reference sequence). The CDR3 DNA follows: TGCAGTGCTAGCCCTCTAGCGGGGGGTTATGAGCAGTTCTTC. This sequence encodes CSASPLAGGYEQFF.

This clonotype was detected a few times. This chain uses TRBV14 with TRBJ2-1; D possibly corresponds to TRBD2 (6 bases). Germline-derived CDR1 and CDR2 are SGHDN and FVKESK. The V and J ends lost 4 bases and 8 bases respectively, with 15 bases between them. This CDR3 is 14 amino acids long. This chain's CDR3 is CASSRVEEGHEQFF. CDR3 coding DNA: TGTGCCAGCAGCCGCGTTGAGGAGGGGCATGAGCAGTTCTTC.

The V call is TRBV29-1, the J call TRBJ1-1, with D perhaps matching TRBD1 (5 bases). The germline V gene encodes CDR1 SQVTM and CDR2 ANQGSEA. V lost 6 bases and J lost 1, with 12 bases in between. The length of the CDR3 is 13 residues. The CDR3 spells CSVSGRQNTEAFF. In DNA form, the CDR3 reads TGCAGCGTCTCGGGACGTCAGAACACTGAAGCTTTCTTT. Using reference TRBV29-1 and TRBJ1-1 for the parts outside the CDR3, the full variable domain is SAVISQKPSRDICQRGTSLTIQCQVDSQVTMMFWYRQQPGQSLTLIATANQGSEATYESGFVIDKFPISRPNLTFSTLTVSNMSPEDSSIYLCSVSGRQNTEAFFGQGTRLTVV.

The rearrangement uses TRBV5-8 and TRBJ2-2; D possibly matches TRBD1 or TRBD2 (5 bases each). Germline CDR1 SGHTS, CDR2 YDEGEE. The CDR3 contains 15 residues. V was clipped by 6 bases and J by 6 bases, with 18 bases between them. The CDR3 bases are TGTGCCAGCACCGCCTCTTGGGGGATGGCCGGGGAGCTGTTTTTT. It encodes CASTASWGMAGELFF. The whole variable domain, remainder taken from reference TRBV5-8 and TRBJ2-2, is EAGVTQSPTHLIKTRGQQATLRCSPISGHTSVYWYQQALGLGLQFLLWYDEGEERNRGNFPPRFSGRQFPNYSSELNVNALELEDSALYLCASTASWGMAGELFFGEGSRLTVL.

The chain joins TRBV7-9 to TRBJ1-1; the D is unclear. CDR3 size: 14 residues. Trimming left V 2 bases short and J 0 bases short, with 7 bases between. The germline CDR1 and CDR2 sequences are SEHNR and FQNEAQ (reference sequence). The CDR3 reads CASSLRGMNTEAFF. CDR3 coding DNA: TGTGCCAGCAGCTTACGAGGAATGAACACTGAAGCTTTCTTT. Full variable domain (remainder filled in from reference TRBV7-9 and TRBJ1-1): DTGVSQNPRHKITKRGQNVTFRCDPISEHNRLYWYRQTLGQGPEFLTYFQNEAQLEKSRLLSDRFSAERPKGSFSTLEIQRTEQGDSAMYLCASSLRGMNTEAFFGQGTRLTVV.

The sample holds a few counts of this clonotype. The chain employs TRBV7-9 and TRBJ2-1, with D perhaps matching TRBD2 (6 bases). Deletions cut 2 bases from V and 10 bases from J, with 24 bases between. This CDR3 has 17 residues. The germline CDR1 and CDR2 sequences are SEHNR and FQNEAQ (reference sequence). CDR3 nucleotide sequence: TGTGCCAGCAGCTTACGGTACGCGGGATTAGTGGCGTGGGAGCAGTTCTTC. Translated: CASSLRYAGLVAWEQFF.

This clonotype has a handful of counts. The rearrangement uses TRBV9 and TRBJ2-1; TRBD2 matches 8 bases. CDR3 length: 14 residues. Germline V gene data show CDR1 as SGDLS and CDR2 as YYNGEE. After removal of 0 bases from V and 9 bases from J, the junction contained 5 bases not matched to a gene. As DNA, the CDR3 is TGTGCCAGCAGCGTAGACAGCGGGAGTATTGAGCAGTTCTTC. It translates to CASSVDSGSIEQFF.

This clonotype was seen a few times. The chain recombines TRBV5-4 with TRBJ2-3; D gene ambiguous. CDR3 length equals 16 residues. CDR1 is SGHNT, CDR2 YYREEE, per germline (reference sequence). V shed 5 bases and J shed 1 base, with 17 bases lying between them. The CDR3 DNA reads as TGTGCCAGCAGTTCGCGGTTTGATACTGGCACAGATACGCAGTATTTT. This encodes CASSSRFDTGTDTQYF.

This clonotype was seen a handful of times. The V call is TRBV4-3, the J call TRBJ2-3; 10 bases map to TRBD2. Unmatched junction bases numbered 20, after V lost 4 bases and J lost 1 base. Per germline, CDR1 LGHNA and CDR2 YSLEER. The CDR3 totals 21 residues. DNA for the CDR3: TGCGCCAGCAGCCCTACTCTGTGGCCTAGCGGGAGAGGTATTGGCACAGATACGCAGTATTTT. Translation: CASSPTLWPSGRGIGTDTQYF.

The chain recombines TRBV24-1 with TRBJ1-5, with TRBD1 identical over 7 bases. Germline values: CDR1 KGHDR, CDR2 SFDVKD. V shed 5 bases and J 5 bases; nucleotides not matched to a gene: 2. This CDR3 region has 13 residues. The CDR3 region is CATSGGGDQPQHF. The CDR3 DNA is TGTGCCACCAGTGGAGGGGGCGATCAGCCCCAGCATTTT.

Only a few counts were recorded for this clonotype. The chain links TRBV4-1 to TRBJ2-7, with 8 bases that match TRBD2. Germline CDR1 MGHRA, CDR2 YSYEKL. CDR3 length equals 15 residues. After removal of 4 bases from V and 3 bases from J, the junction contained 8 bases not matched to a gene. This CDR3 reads CASSPNGGEGYEQYF. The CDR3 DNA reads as TGCGCCAGCAGCCCAAACGGGGGGGAGGGCTACGAGCAGTACTTC.

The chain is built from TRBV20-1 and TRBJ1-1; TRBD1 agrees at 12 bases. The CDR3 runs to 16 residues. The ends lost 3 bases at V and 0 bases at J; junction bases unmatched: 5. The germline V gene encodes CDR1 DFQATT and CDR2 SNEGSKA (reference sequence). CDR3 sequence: CSASGTGGVMNTEAFF. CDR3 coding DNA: TGCAGTGCTAGTGGGACAGGGGGCGTTATGAACACTGAAGCTTTCTTT.